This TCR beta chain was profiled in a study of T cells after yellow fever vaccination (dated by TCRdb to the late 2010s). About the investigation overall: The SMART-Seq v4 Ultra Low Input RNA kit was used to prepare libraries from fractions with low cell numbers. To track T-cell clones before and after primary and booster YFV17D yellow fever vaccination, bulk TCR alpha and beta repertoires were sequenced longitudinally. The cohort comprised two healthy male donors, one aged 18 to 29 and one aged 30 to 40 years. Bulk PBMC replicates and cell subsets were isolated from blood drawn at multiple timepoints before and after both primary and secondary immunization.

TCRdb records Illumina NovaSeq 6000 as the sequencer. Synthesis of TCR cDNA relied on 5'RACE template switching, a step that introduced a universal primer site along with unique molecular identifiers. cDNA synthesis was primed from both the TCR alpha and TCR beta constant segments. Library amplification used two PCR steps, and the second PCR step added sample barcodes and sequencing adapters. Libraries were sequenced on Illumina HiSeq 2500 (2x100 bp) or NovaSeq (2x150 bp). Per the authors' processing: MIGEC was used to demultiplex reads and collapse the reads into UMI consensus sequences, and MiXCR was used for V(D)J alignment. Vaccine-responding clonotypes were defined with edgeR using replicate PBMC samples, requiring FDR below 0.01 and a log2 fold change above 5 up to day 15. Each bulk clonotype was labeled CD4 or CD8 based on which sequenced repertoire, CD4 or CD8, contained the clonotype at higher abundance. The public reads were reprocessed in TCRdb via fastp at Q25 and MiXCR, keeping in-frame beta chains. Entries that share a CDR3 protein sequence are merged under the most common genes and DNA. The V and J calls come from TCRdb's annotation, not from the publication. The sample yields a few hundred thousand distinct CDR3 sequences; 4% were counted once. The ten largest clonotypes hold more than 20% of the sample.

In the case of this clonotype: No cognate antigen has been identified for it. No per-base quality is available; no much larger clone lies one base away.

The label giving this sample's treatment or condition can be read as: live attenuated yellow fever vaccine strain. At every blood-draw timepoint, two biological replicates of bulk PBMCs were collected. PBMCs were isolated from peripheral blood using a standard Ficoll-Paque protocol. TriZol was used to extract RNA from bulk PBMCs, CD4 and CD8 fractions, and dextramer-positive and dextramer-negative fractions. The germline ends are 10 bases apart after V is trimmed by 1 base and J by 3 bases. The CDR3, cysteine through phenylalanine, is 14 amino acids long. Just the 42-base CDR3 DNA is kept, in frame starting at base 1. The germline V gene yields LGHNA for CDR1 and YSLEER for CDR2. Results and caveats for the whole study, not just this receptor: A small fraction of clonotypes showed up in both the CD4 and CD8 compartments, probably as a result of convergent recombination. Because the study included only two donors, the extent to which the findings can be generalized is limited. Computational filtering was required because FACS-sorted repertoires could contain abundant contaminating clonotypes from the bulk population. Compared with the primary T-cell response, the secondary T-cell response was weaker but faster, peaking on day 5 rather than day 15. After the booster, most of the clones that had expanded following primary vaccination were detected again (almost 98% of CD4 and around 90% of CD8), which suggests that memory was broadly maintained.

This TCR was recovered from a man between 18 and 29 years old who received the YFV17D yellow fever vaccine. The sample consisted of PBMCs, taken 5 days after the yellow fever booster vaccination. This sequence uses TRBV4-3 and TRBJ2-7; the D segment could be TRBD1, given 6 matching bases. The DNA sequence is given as TGCGCCAGCAGCCAAGGGATACAGGGCTACGAGCAGTACTTC. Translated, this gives CASSQGIQGYEQYF.